The 31 T cell receptor beta chains reported below all come from one sample, sequenced in a study of naive and memory T cell subsets. Alpha and beta constant region primers primed reverse transcription for blood and skin samples. Using its own MiXCR run on the 5' RACE reads, TCRdb lists one record per CDR3 protein. Here the sample spans just over 25,000 distinct CDR3 sequences, roughly 25% being singletons. RNA was extracted from approximately 2.6 ml of whole blood of healthy adults. The source of these receptors is a female donor in good health.

This clonotype was observed a handful of times. The rearrangement links TRBV7-6 to TRBJ1-3, with a weak D call TRBD1 (5 bases). Trimming took 3 bases from V and 5 from J, leaving 14 bases between them. Germline V gene data show CDR1 as SGHVS and CDR2 as FNYEAQ. The CDR3 extends over 15 amino acids. CDR3 nucleotide sequence: TGTGCCAGCAGCTTCCGGGACGAACTACGAAACACCATATATTTT. Protein: CASSFRDELRNTIYF.

This clonotype was detected ten times or more. One end of the junction is discordant with germline, which a read error may explain. This chain connects TRBV10-1 to TRBJ2-1; 12 bases are a match to TRBD1. There are 13 residues in the CDR3. Looked up from germline, CDR1 is WNHNN and CDR2 is SYGVQD (reference sequence). As DNA, the CDR3 is TGCGCCAGCAGTGAGTCAGGGACAGGGGGCCACCTTTTC. This encodes CASSESGTGGHLF.

This chain uses TRBV29-1 with TRBJ2-1, with TRBD2 matching over 14 bases. Per the germline V gene, CDR1 is SQVTM and CDR2 is ANQGSEA. With V trimmed by 5 bases and J by 4 bases, 7 bases remained unmatched. The CDR3 extends over 16 amino acids. CDR3 loop: CSVPAGLAGGYNEQFF. The CDR3 nucleotides are TGCAGCGTTCCCGCCGGACTAGCGGGAGGTTACAATGAGCAGTTCTTC.

Relative to its sample, this clonotype is medium-sized. V gene TRBV7-2 combines with J gene TRBJ2-3; 8 bases are a match to TRBD2. Germline CDR1 SGHTA, CDR2 FQGNSA. The CDR3 runs to 12 residues. V lost 5 bases to trimming and J lost 11 bases; unmatched junction nucleotides: 6. The CDR3 nucleotides read TGTGCCAGCAGCCGACGGACTAGCCGGCAGTATTTT. Translating it yields CASSRRTSRQYF.

The sample holds a few counts of this clonotype. The rearrangement joins TRBV7-2 to TRBJ1-2; D is ambiguous. CDR1 and CDR2 from the germline V gene are SGHTA and FQGNSA. V was shortened by 2 bases and J by 8 bases, with 12 bases between the two germline ends. This CDR3 has 13 amino acids. CDR3 bases: TGTGCCAGCAGCTTACCGACACAGTTGGGCTACACCTTC. Amino acid sequence: CASSLPTQLGYTF.

The genes are TRBV28 and TRBJ2-3; tentative D call: TRBD2 (6 bases). This CDR3 has 15 residues. Germline lookup yields CDR1 MDHEN and CDR2 SYDVKM. The ends were cut back, 2 bases at V and 5 bases at J, with 14 bases in the middle. The CDR3 loop reads CASSLSSRDRDTQYF. The CDR3 DNA is TGTGCCAGCAGTTTAAGTTCGCGGGATAGAGATACGCAGTATTTT.

The V and J genes are TRBV10-3 and TRBJ2-5; TRBD2 agrees at 9 bases. Germline V CDR1 and CDR2: ENHRY, SYGVKD. Trimming took 4 bases from V and 3 from J; bases not matched to a gene: 3. The CDR3 contains 14 residues. The CDR3 loop is CAISATSGEETQYF. CDR3 nucleotides: TGTGCCATCAGTGCGACTAGCGGAGAAGAGACCCAGTACTTC.

This clonotype was observed a handful of times. The junction and the germline gene differ at one end; a read error may be behind it. This rearrangement joins TRBV6-2 or TRBV6-3 to TRBJ2-3, with a weak D call TRBD1 (6 bases). The CDR3 has 12 amino acids. Germline V lookup: CDR1 MNHEY, CDR2 SVGEGT. The CDR3 loop is CASSYEGRTADF. In nucleotides, the CDR3 is TGTGCCAGCAGTTACGAAGGTCGGACAGCCGATTTT.

This clonotype was counted only a few times. The chain links TRBV6-5 to TRBJ1-1; 7 bases agree with TRBD1. The CDR3 contains 14 residues. Per the germline V gene, CDR1 is MNHEY and CDR2 is SVGAGI. V lost 7 bases to trimming and J lost 1 base; unmatched junction nucleotides: 6. The CDR3 coding sequence is TGTGCCAGCACCCGAGACAGGGAGAACACTGAAGCTTTCTTT. It encodes CASTRDRENTEAFF.

A few counts support this clonotype. This sequence joins TRBV20-1 and TRBJ1-4; D may be TRBD1 (6 bases). Trimming cost V 5 bases and J 6 bases, with 13 bases left between them. CDR1 DFQATT and CDR2 SNEGSKA come from the germline V gene (reference sequence). The length of the CDR3 is 13 residues. The CDR3 is CSALFRQDEKLFF. The DNA for the CDR3 is TGCAGTGCTCTGTTCAGACAGGATGAAAAACTGTTTTTT.

The V gene is TRBV29-1, the J gene TRBJ2-1; tentatively, D is TRBD1 or TRBD2 (6 bases each). V shed 7 bases and J shed 10 bases, with 11 bases lying between them. Looked up from germline, CDR1 is SQVTM and CDR2 is ANQGSEA. This CDR3 region has 10 residues. The CDR3 loop is CSAGAEEQFF. The CDR3 nucleotides read TGCAGCGCGGGGGCGGAGGAGCAGTTCTTC.

There are many counts of this clonotype. J is TRBJ1-4 and V is TRBV2; the D is unclear. V was shortened by 2 bases and J by 8 bases, with 15 bases between the two germline ends. The V gene's germline CDR1 is SNHLY and CDR2 FYNNEI. The CDR3 is made up of 15 amino acids. In nucleotides, the CDR3 is TGTGCCAGCAGTGAAATGGTTGTAGGCCCGGAAAAACTGTTTTTT. Translated: CASSEMVVGPEKLFF.

The rearrangement uses TRBV6-2 or TRBV6-3 and TRBJ2-1; maybe TRBD1 (5 bases). Trimming pared 6 bases from V and 8 bases from J, leaving 11 bases between. Germline CDR1 MNHEY, CDR2 SVGEGT. The CDR3 contains 12 residues. The CDR3 loop is CASRRRRDEQFF. As DNA, the CDR3 is TGTGCCAGCAGACGGCGCAGGGATGAGCAGTTCTTC.

The rearrangement joins TRBV5-1 to TRBJ2-1; possibly TRBD1 or TRBD2 for D (5 bases each). The germline CDR1 and CDR2 sequences are SGHRS and YFSETQ. The CDR3 is 15 residues long. V was trimmed by 4 bases and J by 6 bases, leaving 17 bases between them. The CDR3 loop is CASSPDYRGTNEQFF. CDR3 coding DNA: TGCGCCAGCAGCCCTGACTACCGAGGGACCAATGAGCAGTTCTTC.

With regard to this clonotype: A read error may explain this, as a much larger clone is one base away. J is TRBJ1-2 and V is TRBV12-3 or TRBV12-4; TRBD1 matches 8 bases. The CDR3 runs 13 residues. The CDR3 nucleotides read TGTGCCAGCCGTCAGGGGGCGGGGAGTGGCGACACCTTC. It encodes CASRQGAGSGDTF.

This clonotype was detected only a few times. V and J are TRBV20-1 and TRBJ2-7; 10 bases align to TRBD1. This CDR3 contains 15 residues. Trimming at V came to 1 base and at J to 4 bases, leaving 7 bases not matched to a gene. From germline, CDR1 is DFQATT and CDR2 SNEGSKA (reference sequence). The CDR3 spells CSARGMDRGVYEQYF. CDR3 DNA: TGCAGTGCTAGAGGGATGGACAGGGGGGTTTACGAGCAGTACTTC.

There are many counts of this clonotype. The chain combines TRBV20-1 with TRBJ2-7, with D maybe TRBD2 (5 bases). The CDR3 has 13 amino acids. The V end was cut by 6 bases, the J end by 7 bases, with 19 bases between. CDR1 and CDR2 from the germline V gene are DFQATT and SNEGSKA (reference sequence). The CDR3 sequence: CSAPAESELEQYF. The DNA of the CDR3 is TGCAGTGCCCCAGCGGAAAGCGAGCTTGAGCAGTACTTC.

There are a few counts of this clonotype. The chain couples TRBV20-1 to TRBJ2-3; 7 bases map to TRBD1. CDR3 size: 14 residues. Germline CDR1 DFQATT, CDR2 SNEGSKA (reference sequence). Trimming removed 6 bases from V and 4 bases from J; junction bases left unmatched: 10. The CDR3 DNA is TGCAGTGCCCCGAACAGGGGTGGGGCAGATACGCAGTATTTT. Protein sequence: CSAPNRGGADTQYF.

The V gene is TRBV2, the J gene TRBJ1-5; D perhaps matches TRBD1 (6 bases). CDR1 SNHLY and CDR2 FYNNEI come from the germline V gene. V shed 5 bases and J shed 4 bases, with 9 bases lying between them. CDR3 length equals 13 residues. CDR3 sequence reads: CASSIQGNQPQHF. The CDR3 DNA reads TGTGCCAGCAGTATTCAGGGGAATCAGCCCCAGCATTTT.

This clonotype occurred a few times. This chain joins TRBV6-2 or TRBV6-3 and TRBJ2-3, with TRBD2 identical over 10 bases. J lost 2 bases, V lost 6 bases, and 5 bases had no gene match. Germline CDR1 is MNHEY and CDR2 is SVGEGT. There are 15 residues in the CDR3. CDR3 DNA: TGTGCCAGCAGCTCCGGGACTAGCGCCACAGATACGCAGTATTTT. It codes for CASSSGTSATDTQYF.

This clonotype was recorded a few times. The chain recombines TRBV6-4 with TRBJ1-6; no reliable D call. Germline CDR1 and CDR2: MRHNA and SNTAGT. V was trimmed by 4 bases and J by 8 bases, leaving 15 bases between them. The CDR3 extends over 15 amino acids. The CDR3 region is CASSVGRLGDSPLHF. The CDR3 nucleotides are TGTGCCAGCAGTGTAGGGAGGCTGGGAGATTCACCCCTCCACTTT.

This chain uses TRBV5-1 with TRBJ2-3; 8 nucleotides agree with TRBD1. Germline V gene data show CDR1 as SGHRS and CDR2 as YFSETQ. The CDR3 is 17 amino acids. Trimming cost V 0 bases and J 1 base; bases outside gene matches: 7. The CDR3 is CASSLVQGGGGTDTQYF. For the CDR3, the DNA is TGCGCCAGCAGCTTGGTACAGGGGGGAGGTGGCACAGATACGCAGTATTTT.

This clonotype was observed a handful of times. The chain joins TRBV20-1 to TRBJ1-4; TRBD1 aligns across 7 bases. This CDR3 has 14 amino acids. Germline lookup yields CDR1 DFQATT and CDR2 SNEGSKA (reference sequence). Losses at the gene ends were 5 bases for V and 8 bases for J; bases not matched to a gene: 11. The CDR3 DNA sequence: TGCAGTGCTCCTCCTCACAGGGGAGGGGAAAAACTGTTTTTT. This gives the protein CSAPPHRGGEKLFF.

The chain is built from TRBV20-1 and TRBJ2-3, with TRBD2 identical over 8 bases. J lost 4 bases, V lost 3 bases, and 15 bases had no gene match. The CDR3 loop spans 17 amino acids. CDR1 is DFQATT and CDR2 is SNEGSKA in the germline V gene (reference sequence). The CDR3 is CSARGIIRETSADTQYF. CDR3 sequence (DNA): TGCAGTGCTAGGGGTATAATCCGGGAGACTAGCGCAGATACGCAGTATTTT.

The chain has TRBV5-5 and TRBJ2-1, with TRBD2 matching 9 bases. V lost 0 bases and J lost 7; bases outside the gene matches: 5. The CDR3 sequence is 15 residues long. Germline V lookup: CDR1 SGHKS, CDR2 YYEKEE (reference sequence). As DNA, the CDR3 is TGTGCCAGCAGCTTGGAGGGACTAGCCAGGAATGAGCAGTTCTTC. Protein sequence: CASSLEGLARNEQFF. Together with reference TRBV5-5 and TRBJ2-1, the CDR3 gives the full variable domain: DAGVTQSPTHLIKTRGQQVTLRCSPISGHKSVSWYQQVLGQGPQFIFQYYEKEERGRGNFPDRFSARQFPNYSSELNVNALLLGDSALYLCASSLEGLARNEQFFGPGTRLTVL.

This clonotype has at least ten counts. This rearrangement joins TRBV5-1 to TRBJ2-7; D is perhaps TRBD1 or TRBD2 (5 bases each). V lost 4 bases and J lost 5, with 19 bases in between. The germline gives CDR1 SGHRS, CDR2 YFSETQ. The CDR3 is 15 amino acids. In DNA, the CDR3 is TGCGCCAGCAGCACATCCGGGACGCCCGCGGACGAGCAGTACTTC. Translated: CASSTSGTPADEQYF.

This sequence joins TRBV5-1 and TRBJ2-1, with D possibly being TRBD2 (5 bases). The CDR3 consists of 12 residues. Deletions cut 3 bases from V and 9 bases from J, with 10 bases between. The germline V gene has CDR1 SGHRS and CDR2 YFSETQ. The CDR3 DNA sequence: TGCGCCAGCAGCTCTAGCAACACTGAGCAGTTCTTC. Its protein is CASSSSNTEQFF.

The V and J genes are TRBV6-6 and TRBJ1-5; no firm D call. The germline V gene has CDR1 MNHNY and CDR2 SVGAGI (reference sequence). The CDR3 runs 14 residues. The V gene lost 0 bases and the J gene lost 3 bases, with 6 bases spanning the gap. The CDR3 sequence: CASSYSTDNQPQHF. In DNA form, the CDR3 reads TGTGCCAGCAGTTACTCGACGGACAATCAGCCCCAGCATTTT.

V is TRBV12-3 or TRBV12-4 and J is TRBJ2-1; TRBD2 matches 8 bases. The ends lost 5 bases at V and 2 bases at J; junction bases unmatched: 2. The CDR3 length is 14 residues. The CDR3 DNA sequence: TGTGCCAGCAGTGTTAGCGGGACCTACAATGAGCAGTTCTTC. Protein product: CASSVSGTYNEQFF.

In its sample, this clonotype is medium-sized (0.01 to 0.1%). The V call is TRBV9, the J call TRBJ2-7, with 11 bases identical to TRBD2. CDR1 is SGDLS and CDR2 is YYNGEE in the germline V gene. This CDR3 region has 18 residues. The V segment lost 4 bases and the J segment 3 bases; nucleotides outside the gene matches: 15. CDR3 protein: CASSTPGLAALQFYEQYF. CDR3 sequence (DNA): TGTGCCAGCAGCACACCGGGACTAGCGGCCCTTCAGTTCTACGAGCAGTACTTC.

CDR3 in DNA: TGCAGTGCTAGAGATCGTATATCGGGCACTGAAGCTTTCTTT. Translation: CSARDRISGTEAFF. This sequence joins TRBV20-1 and TRBJ1-1; D gene unclear. Trimming shortened V by 0 bases and J by 4 bases, and 12 bases separated the two germline ends. CDR3 size: 14 residues. Per germline, CDR1 DFQATT and CDR2 SNEGSKA (reference sequence).